The 26 T cell receptor beta chains listed next were all sequenced from one sample in a study of blood T cell repertoires in COVID-19. Profiled with immunoSEQ multiplex PCR; TCRdb holds only in-frame clones, not every one. The repertoire holds some 320,000 clones, with 70% to 90% as singletons. The sequencing input was peripheral blood. The origin of the receptors is a woman aged 30 to 39 who had recovered from COVID-19.

Only a few counts were recorded for this clone. The J gene is TRBJ2-4, the V gene TRBV6-5, with TRBD1 identical over 7 bases. There are 13 residues in the CDR3. Trimming at V came to 0 bases and at J to 12 bases, leaving 5 bases not matched to a gene. Germline CDR1 MNHEY, CDR2 SVGAGI. The DNA for the CDR3 is TGTGCCAGCAGTTACTCTCTAGGGGGCGGTCAGTACTTC. Its translation: CASSYSLGGGQYF.

The genes are TRBV2 and TRBJ2-2; D ambiguous. V was cut by 5 bases and J by 0 bases, with 4 bases left in between. Germline-derived CDR1 and CDR2 are SNHLY and FYNNEI. This CDR3 contains 13 residues. The CDR3 DNA is TGTGCCAGCAGTCCCGCGAACACCGGGGAGCTGTTTTTT. Its translation is CASSPANTGELFF. Drawing the rest from reference TRBV2 and TRBJ2-2, the complete variable domain is EPEVTQTPSHQVTQMGQEVILRCVPISNHLYFYWYRQILGQKVEFLVSFYNNEISEKSEIFDDQFSVERPDGSNFTLKIRSTKLEDSAMYFCASSPANTGELFFGEGSRLTVL.

This CDR3 reads CASSYSAEVMVDEQFF. CDR3 nucleotides: TGTGCCAGCAGTTACTCGGCCGAGGTGATGGTCGATGAGCAGTTCTTC. This chain links TRBV6-5 with TRBJ2-1; D call uncertain. Germline values: CDR1 MNHEY, CDR2 SVGAGI. V lost 0 bases, J lost 8 bases, and 17 bases lay in between. The length of the CDR3 is 16 residues.

The rearrangement joins TRBV3-1 (or the pseudogene TRBV3-2) to TRBJ2-5; D not certain. The CDR3 consists of 12 residues. CDR1 LGHDT and CDR2 YNNKEL come from the germline V gene (reference sequence). V was pared by 4 bases and J by 5 bases, with 8 bases between. The CDR3 nucleotides are TGTGCCAGCAGCCCCAGTAGCGAGACCCAGTACTTC. This codes for CASSPSSETQYF.

The chain has TRBV28 and TRBJ2-3; tentative D call: TRBD1 (5 bases). V was clipped by 6 bases and J by 6 bases, with 13 bases between them. The CDR3 has 13 amino acids. CDR1 is MDHEN, CDR2 SYDVKM, per germline. CDR3 sequence reads: CASRRQGPDTQYF. The CDR3 nucleotides read TGTGCCAGCAGAAGGCAGGGCCCCGATACGCAGTATTTT.

This rearrangement joins TRBV4-1 to TRBJ2-7, with 8 positions matching TRBD1. J lost 5 bases, V lost 5 bases, and 14 bases had no gene match. This CDR3 spans 16 amino acids. Germline CDR1 MGHRA, CDR2 YSYEKL. The CDR3 nucleotides read TGCGCCAGCAGCTTGCAGGACAGGGAGTGGGTGGACGAGCAGTACTTC. Its translation: CASSLQDREWVDEQYF.

V and J are TRBV28 and TRBJ1-4, with D perhaps matching TRBD1 (5 bases). V gave up 9 bases and J gave up 3 bases, with 20 bases separating them. The CDR3 length is 16 residues. The germline CDR1 and CDR2 sequences are MDHEN and SYDVKM. The CDR3 region is CASKNPSREPNEKLFF. CDR3 nucleotide sequence: TGTGCCAGTAAGAACCCTTCCAGGGAACCTAATGAAAAACTGTTTTTT.

The genes are TRBV14 and TRBJ2-6, with 8 bases lining up with TRBD1. This CDR3 region has 18 residues. Unmatched junction bases numbered 8, after V lost 4 bases and J lost 0 bases. CDR1 and CDR2 (germline): SGHDN, FVKESK. The CDR3 DNA reads as TGTGCCAGCAGCCCGCAAGACAGGGGTGTCTCTGGGGCCAACGTCCTGACTTTC. This translates into CASSPQDRGVSGANVLTF.

As regards this clone: The same CDR3 also results from other DNA sequences found in this sample. This chain joins TRBV30 and TRBJ1-6, with a possible D match to TRBD1 (6 bases). Trimming shortened V by 2 bases and J by 10 bases, and 12 bases separated the two germline ends. Germline V lookup: CDR1 GTSNPN, CDR2 SVGIG (reference sequence). The CDR3 contains 13 residues. CDR3 nucleotide sequence: TGTGCCTGGAGTCAAACAGGGCACTCACCCCTCCACTTT. It encodes CAWSQTGHSPLHF.

The chain links TRBV5-4 to TRBJ1-3; 8 bases line up with TRBD1. Germline V gene sequence: CDR1 SGHNT, CDR2 YYREEE (reference sequence). This CDR3 has 14 amino acids. J gave up 3 bases and V 4 bases, and 3 bases lay outside the gene matches. The CDR3 protein is CASSEDRVGNTIYF. CDR3 DNA sequence: TGTGCCAGCAGCGAGGACAGGGTTGGAAACACCATATATTTT. The full variable domain, its missing parts supplied by reference TRBV5-4 and TRBJ1-3, is ETGVTQSPTHLIKTRGQQVTLRCSSQSGHNTVSWYQQALGQGPQFIFQYYREEENGRGNFPPRFSGLQFPNYSSELNVNALELDDSALYLCASSEDRVGNTIYFGEGSWLTVV.

The gene calls are TRBV18 and TRBJ2-1; 15 bases align to TRBD2. Germline-derived CDR1 and CDR2 are KGHSH and LQKENI. CDR3 size: 19 residues. Trimming removed 2 bases from V and 4 bases from J; junction bases left unmatched: 9. The CDR3 bases are TGTGCCAGCTCACCAAACCTGGGGACTAGCGGGGGGCCTTACAATGAGCAGTTCTTC. It codes for CASSPNLGTSGGPYNEQFF.

CDR3 protein: CASSFGGDTEAFF. DNA of the CDR3: TGCGCCAGCAGCTTTGGGGGGGACACTGAAGCTTTCTTT. V and J are TRBV5-1 and TRBJ1-1; TRBD1 is a possible D gene (5 bases). Per germline, CDR1 SGHRS and CDR2 YFSETQ. Trimming took off 2 bases at V and 3 bases at J, with 8 bases between the two ends. The CDR3 loop spans 13 amino acids.

This rearrangement joins TRBV24-1 to TRBJ2-2; possibly TRBD2 for D (5 bases). In germline, CDR1 is KGHDR, CDR2 SFDVKD. The CDR3 sequence is 16 residues long. The V gene lost 3 bases and the J gene lost 3 bases, with 13 bases spanning the gap. The CDR3 spells CATSDPSGEYTGELFF. The CDR3, as DNA: TGTGCCACCAGTGATCCAAGCGGCGAGTACACCGGGGAGCTGTTTTTT.

V and J are TRBV15 and TRBJ2-1; tentative D call: TRBD1 (5 bases). With 1 base removed from V and 4 bases from J, the gap between germline ends came to 11 bases. CDR1 LNHNV and CDR2 YYDKDF come from the germline V gene (reference sequence). This CDR3 has 15 residues. CDR3 protein: CATSRGGRTYNEQFF. CDR3 DNA: TGTGCCACCAGCAGAGGAGGTAGGACATACAATGAGCAGTTCTTC. Supplemented by reference TRBV15 and TRBJ2-1, the full variable domain reads DAMVIQNPRYQVTQFGKPVTLSCSQTLNHNVMYWYQQKSSQAPKLLFHYYDKDFNNEADTPDNFQSRRPNTSFCFLDIRSPGLGDTAMYLCATSRGGRTYNEQFFGPGTRLTVL.

This chain uses TRBV7-8 with TRBJ1-1; D is uncertain. The CDR3 totals 14 residues. The V gene lost 1 base and the J gene lost 3 bases, with 9 bases spanning the gap. Germline V lookup: CDR1 SGHVS, CDR2 FQNEAQ. The CDR3 DNA reads as TGTGCCAGCAGCTTAGTAGTTGCGGACACTGAAGCTTTCTTT. This translates into CASSLVVADTEAFF.

The DNA of the CDR3 is TGTGCCAGCAGCGCACGAGCTCTTTCACCCCTCCACTTT. It yields the protein CASSARALSPLHF. V gene TRBV5-6 combines with J gene TRBJ1-6, with D uncertain. Trimming pared 4 bases from V and 9 bases from J, leaving 11 bases between. Germline assignment: CDR1 SGHDT and CDR2 YYEEEE. This CDR3 is built from 13 residues.

This chain uses TRBV11-3 with TRBJ2-7, with D possibly TRBD1 on 6 matching bases. CDR1 and CDR2 from the germline V gene are SGHNT and YENEEA. V shed 0 bases and J shed 0 bases, with 6 bases lying between them. The length of the CDR3 is 14 residues. Written as DNA, the CDR3 is TGTGCCAGCAGCTTAGACAGGGGCTCCTACGAGCAGTACTTC. Its translation is CASSLDRGSYEQYF. The full variable domain, with the rest looked up from reference TRBV11-3 and TRBJ2-7, is EAGVVQSPRYKIIEKKQPVAFWCNPISGHNTLYWYLQNLGQGPELLIRYENEEAVDDSQLPKDRFSAERLKGVDSTLKIQPAELGDSAVYLCASSLDRGSYEQYFGPGTRLTVT.

The gene calls are TRBV3-1 (or the pseudogene TRBV3-2) and TRBJ2-7, with TRBD1 matching 7 bases. The ends lost 3 bases at V and 2 bases at J; junction bases unmatched: 4. Germline lookup yields CDR1 LGHDT and CDR2 YNNKEL (reference sequence). This CDR3 comprises 14 residues. CDR3 sequence reads: CASSQGQLTYEQYF. CDR3 DNA: TGTGCCAGCAGCCAGGGACAGTTGACCTACGAGCAGTACTTC.

A single count supports this clone. Other DNA sequences in this sample translate to the same CDR3. This chain uses TRBV18 with TRBJ2-1, with 11 bases fitting TRBD1. With V trimmed by 5 bases and J by 3 bases, 3 bases remained unmatched. The CDR3 has 15 residues. Germline loops: CDR1 KGHSH, CDR2 LQKENI. The CDR3 sequence is CASSSGTGGYNEQFF. The CDR3 DNA follows: TGTGCCAGCTCATCCGGGACAGGGGGCTACAATGAGCAGTTCTTC.

The chain carries TRBV19 and TRBJ1-1; D remains unclear. Between the trimmed V and J ends, which lost 4 bases and 4 bases, there was a span of 13 bases. The germline V gene encodes CDR1 LNHDA and CDR2 SQIVND (reference sequence). The CDR3 is 14 residues long. The CDR3 coding sequence is TGTGCCAGTAGTACGAGAACGGGTAGCACTGAAGCTTTCTTT. This translates into CASSTRTGSTEAFF.

This clone has just one count. The sample holds other DNA sequences that translate to the same CDR3. The gene calls are TRBV5-1 and TRBJ2-7, with D unresolved. Germline V gives CDR1 SGHRS, CDR2 YFSETQ. Trimming left V 0 bases short and J 2 bases short, with 6 bases between. The CDR3 has 13 amino acids. CDR3 bases: TGCGCCAGCAGCTTGGACCGGGCCTACGAGCAGTACTTC. Protein sequence: CASSLDRAYEQYF.

This rearrangement joins TRBV5-5 to TRBJ2-3; no clear D. Germline V gene data show CDR1 as SGHKS and CDR2 as YYEKEE (reference sequence). Trimming removed 5 bases at V and 2 bases at J, with 9 bases between. The CDR3 consists of 13 residues. CDR3 in DNA: TGTGCCAGCAGACAATATCTCACAGATACGCAGTATTTT. This gives the protein CASRQYLTDTQYF.

This sequence joins TRBV28 and TRBJ1-2, with 7 bases fitting TRBD1. The CDR3 covers 12 residues. From germline, CDR1 is MDHEN and CDR2 SYDVKM. The CDR3, as DNA: TGTGTAGGAGGGGGCGAAGGCTATGGCTACACCTTC. This codes for CVGGGEGYGYTF.

This chain joins TRBV10-3 and TRBJ2-1; 10 bases align to TRBD1. The length of the CDR3 is 14 residues. Germline V gene data show CDR1 as ENHRY and CDR2 as SYGVKD. The ends lost 9 bases at V and 5 bases at J; junction bases unmatched: 7. This chain's CDR3 is CAIRGQGLHNEQFF. The CDR3 DNA follows: TGTGCCATTAGGGGACAGGGGCTCCACAATGAGCAGTTCTTC.

This chain connects TRBV18 to TRBJ2-2, with 7 bases matching TRBD2. Germline CDR1 is KGHSH and CDR2 is LQKENI. The length of the CDR3 is 15 residues. Trimming took 6 bases from V and 3 from J; bases not matched to a gene: 7. CDR3 in amino acids: CASSPGRFYTGELFF. The CDR3 region has the DNA TGTGCCAGCTCCCCCGGGAGGTTTTACACCGGGGAGCTGTTTTTT.

The rearrangement uses TRBV7-9 and TRBJ1-3; D uncertain. CDR1 is SEHNR and CDR2 is FQNEAQ in the germline V gene (reference sequence). Deletions cut 5 bases from V and 4 bases from J, with 12 bases between. CDR3 size: 14 residues. DNA for the CDR3: TGTGCCAGCAGCCCTCTGGCGGAGGGAAACACCATATATTTT. Its translation: CASSPLAEGNTIYF.